Included here is one T cell receptor beta chain sequence, with context. Its antigen is not yet known. Base qualities are not at hand, and no much larger clone is one base apart. This specimen belongs to a study of T-cell memory formation after mild COVID-19 (dated by TCRdb to the early 2020s). For the study in its entirety: Most TCR sequence clusters were specific to one of the two donors. T-cell clones expanding and contracting after mild COVID-19 in two donors were tracked by longitudinal TCRalpha and TCRbeta repertoire sequencing. The cohort was made up of two young adult volunteers, one female and one male, who were previously healthy. The study at large found these results: Clones that contracted from day 15 to 85 showed balanced CD4/CD8 phenotypes, whereas a second wave of clones that expanded from day 15 to 37 leaned towards CD4+. The second-wave clones that peaked on day 37 were not confirmed to be SARS-CoV-2 specific. Contracting CD4+ clones were located mainly in the CM and EM memory subsets, whereas CD8+ clones were found to be enriched in EMRA. Some responding clones were detected in pre-infection memory, which suggested that pre-existing cross-reactive memory T cells had joined the SARS-CoV-2 response. The study covered only a couple of mild cases, and larger cohorts including severe cases with pre-infection samples were considered necessary.

Sequenced on an Illumina NovaSeq 6000. cDNA libraries for TCRalpha and TCRbeta were prepared by 5'RACE using constant-segment primers, with sample barcodes and unique molecular identifiers added. RNA was extracted from every sample with Trizol reagent. Amplification of the libraries took two PCR steps, and the second step added a second sample barcode plus Illumina TruSeq adapters. The libraries were sequenced on an Illumina NovaSeq using 2 x 150 bp paired-end reads. The source study handled its data this way. Reads were demultiplexed and collapsed into UMI-guided consensus sequences with migec v1.2.7. Using mixcr v2.1.11, the UMI consensuses were aligned to TRA and TRB V and J templates and assembled into clonotypes. A clonotype was counted as expanded or contracted only when both edgeR and NoisET called the clonotype significant, with the noise models trained on biological replicates. edgeR calls used a false discovery rate-adjusted p below 0.01 and a log2 fold-change threshold of 1. PCA with hierarchical clustering of max-normalized trajectories of the 1000 most abundant clonotypes was used as exploratory dynamics analysis. Each responding clone was given a CD4 or CD8 phenotype based on the CD4+ and CD8+ repertoires, which had been sequenced separately. TCRdb cleaned the public reads at Q25 with fastp, built clones with MiXCR and kept in-frame beta chains. Identical CDR3 protein sequences are pooled into one entry, listed with their most common genes and DNA. TCRdb, not the original authors, processed these V and J calls. The sample table contains approximately 500,000 distinct CDR3 sequences; only one count was recorded for roughly 25% of them. The ten largest account for around 13% of the sample.

Ficoll-Paque density gradient centrifugation was the method used to isolate PBMCs. Spanning cysteine to phenylalanine, the CDR3 consists of 14 amino acids. Left in the record is the CDR3 DNA by itself, 42 bases read in frame from the first base. CDR1 MNHEY and CDR2 SVGEGT are derived from the germline V gene. Trimming removed 5 bases from V and 3 bases from J; the gene matches leave 3 bases unexplained. The TCR comes from an adult woman who had mild COVID-19 (a few samples of this study predate the infection). The sample titles of this study are shuffled in the database, so cell type and time point are left out; the donor was told from shared clones. Sequenced: PBMCs or a T cell subset sorted from them (not recorded which). This sequence uses TRBV6-2 or TRBV6-3 and TRBJ2-5; 10 bases in between match TRBD1. Here is the DNA: TGTGCCAGCAGTATCGGACAGGGGGAAGAGACCCAGTACTTC. Its translation reads: CASSIGQGEETQYF.